The present TCR beta chain was sequenced within a study of T-cell memory formation after mild COVID-19 listed by TCRdb under 2021. Notes on the research overall: TCR sequence clusters from the two donors were largely donor specific. The cohort was made up of two young adult volunteers, one female and one male, who were previously healthy. In two donors, T-cell clones that expanded and contracted after mild COVID-19 were tracked by sequencing TCRalpha and TCRbeta repertoires over time. What the research found in general, with its limitations: Whether the second-wave clones peaking on day 37 were SARS-CoV-2 specific was not confirmed. The study included only two mild cases, and larger cohorts that include severe cases with pre-infection samples were judged to be necessary. Some responding clones were detected in pre-infection memory, which suggested that pre-existing cross-reactive memory T cells had joined the SARS-CoV-2 response. Contracting CD4+ clones were located mainly in the CM and EM memory subsets, whereas CD8+ clones were found to be enriched in EMRA. Balanced CD4/CD8 phenotypes were observed for clones contracting from day 15 to 85, whereas a bias towards CD4+ was observed for a second wave of clones expanding from day 15 to 37.

Ficoll-Paque density gradient centrifugation was the method used to isolate PBMCs. The germline ends are 10 bases apart after V is trimmed by 7 bases and J by 0 bases. CDR1 and CDR2 were assigned from the germline V gene as SQVTM and ANQGSEA. The CDR3 spans 13 residues, from the cysteine through the phenylalanine. The CDR3 DNA has 39 bases and is translated from base 1. The reads were generated on an Illumina NovaSeq 6000. cDNA libraries for TCRalpha and TCRbeta were prepared by 5'RACE using constant-segment primers, with sample barcodes and unique molecular identifiers added. RNA was extracted from every sample with Trizol reagent. Libraries were amplified in two PCR steps, with a second sample barcode and Illumina TruSeq adapters added in the second step. The libraries were sequenced on an Illumina NovaSeq using 2 x 150 bp paired-end reads. The original methods were these. The reads were demultiplexed and collapsed into UMI-guided consensus sequences using migec v1.2.7. Using mixcr v2.1.11, UMI consensuses were aligned to TRA and TRB V and J templates and then assembled into clonotypes. A clonotype was counted as expanded or contracted only if both edgeR and NoisET called the change significant, with noise models trained on biological replicates. edgeR calls used a false discovery rate-adjusted p below 0.01 and a log2 fold-change threshold of 1. As an exploratory analysis of dynamics, max-normalized trajectories of the 1000 most abundant clonotypes were examined with PCA combined with hierarchical clustering. Each responding clone was given a CD4 or CD8 phenotype based on the CD4+ and CD8+ repertoires, which had been sequenced separately. Using fastp at Q25 and MiXCR, TCRdb reprocessed the public reads and kept productive beta chains. A single entry per CDR3 protein holds the most common genes and DNA from its merged rows. These V and J calls rely on TCRdb rather than the paper's analysis. This sample has tens of thousands of distinct CDR3 sequences in its table, and approximately 15% of those were observed once. Together, the top ten hold 25% to 35% of the sample.

This clonotype has more than one count but fewer than ten. Its antigen specificity is not known. There are no base qualities to consult, and no much larger clone falls within one base. The clonotype originates from an adult woman who had mild COVID-19 (a few samples of this study predate the infection). The sample titles of this study are shuffled in the database, so cell type and time point are left out; the donor was told from shared clones. The V gene is TRBV29-1 and the J gene is TRBJ2-1; a tentative D match to TRBD2 spans 5 bases. The sequencing input was PBMCs or a T cell subset sorted from them (not recorded which). The CDR3 loop reads CSEKRTSYNEQFF. The DNA sequence reads TGCAGCGAGAAGCGGACCTCCTACAATGAGCAGTTCTTC.